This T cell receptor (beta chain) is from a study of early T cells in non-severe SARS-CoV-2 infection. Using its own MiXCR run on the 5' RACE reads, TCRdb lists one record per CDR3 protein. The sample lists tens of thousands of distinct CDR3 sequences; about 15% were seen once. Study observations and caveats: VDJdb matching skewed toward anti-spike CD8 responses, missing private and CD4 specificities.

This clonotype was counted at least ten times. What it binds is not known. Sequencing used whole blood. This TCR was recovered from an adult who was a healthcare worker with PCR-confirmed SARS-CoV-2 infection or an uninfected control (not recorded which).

The CDR3 spells CSVEERGGTDTQYF. The DNA for the CDR3 is TGCAGCGTTGAGGAGCGGGGAGGCACAGATACGCAGTATTTT. The chain carries TRBV29-1 and TRBJ2-3, with 7 bases that match TRBD2. Germline V gene data show CDR1 as SQVTM and CDR2 as ANQGSEA. The CDR3 contains 14 residues. The V gene end was trimmed by 3 bases and the J gene end by 1 base; junction bases not matched to a gene: 4.